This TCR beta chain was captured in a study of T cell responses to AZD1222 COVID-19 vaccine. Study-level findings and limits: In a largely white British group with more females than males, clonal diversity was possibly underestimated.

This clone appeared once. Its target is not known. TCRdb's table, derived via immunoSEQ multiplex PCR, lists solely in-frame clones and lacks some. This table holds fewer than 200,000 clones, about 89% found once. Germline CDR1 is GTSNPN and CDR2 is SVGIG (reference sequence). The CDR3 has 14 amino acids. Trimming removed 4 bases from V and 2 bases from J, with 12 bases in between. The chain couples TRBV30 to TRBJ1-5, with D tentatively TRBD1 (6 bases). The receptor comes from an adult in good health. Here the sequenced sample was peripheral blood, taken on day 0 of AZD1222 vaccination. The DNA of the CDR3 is TGTGCCTGGAACCCAGGGGTCGGCAATCAGCCCCAGCATTTT. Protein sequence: CAWNPGVGNQPQHF.